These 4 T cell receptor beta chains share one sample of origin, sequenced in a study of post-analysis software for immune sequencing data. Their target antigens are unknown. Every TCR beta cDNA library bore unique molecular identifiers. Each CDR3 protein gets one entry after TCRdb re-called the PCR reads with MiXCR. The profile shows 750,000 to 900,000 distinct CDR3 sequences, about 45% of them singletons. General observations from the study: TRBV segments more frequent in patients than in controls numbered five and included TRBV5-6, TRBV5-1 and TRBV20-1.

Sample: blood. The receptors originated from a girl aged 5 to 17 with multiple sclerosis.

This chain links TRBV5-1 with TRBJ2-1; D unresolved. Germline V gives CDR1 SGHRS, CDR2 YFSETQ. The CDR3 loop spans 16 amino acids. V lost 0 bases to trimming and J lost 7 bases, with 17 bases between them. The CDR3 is CASSLEAPPTLNEQFF. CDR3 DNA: TGCGCCAGCAGCTTGGAGGCGCCTCCAACCCTTAATGAGCAGTTCTTC.

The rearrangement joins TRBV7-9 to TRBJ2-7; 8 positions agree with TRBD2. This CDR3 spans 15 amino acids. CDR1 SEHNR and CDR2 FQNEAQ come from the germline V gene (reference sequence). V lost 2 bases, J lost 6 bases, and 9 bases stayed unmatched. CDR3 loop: CASSLSGGTRAEQYF. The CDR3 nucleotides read TGTGCCAGCAGCTTAAGCGGGGGTACTAGAGCCGAGCAGTACTTC. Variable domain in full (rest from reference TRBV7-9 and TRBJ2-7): DTGVSQNPRHKITKRGQNVTFRCDPISEHNRLYWYRQTLGQGPEFLTYFQNEAQLEKSRLLSDRFSAERPKGSFSTLEIQRTEQGDSAMYLCASSLSGGTRAEQYFGPGTRLTVT.

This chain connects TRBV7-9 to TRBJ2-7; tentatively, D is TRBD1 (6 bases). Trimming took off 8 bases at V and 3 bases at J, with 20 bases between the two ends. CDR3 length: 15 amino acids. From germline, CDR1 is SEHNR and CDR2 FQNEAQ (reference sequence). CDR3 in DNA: TGTGCCAGCGCCTACGACAGGCGTTCCCTCTACGAGCAGTACTTC. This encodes CASAYDRRSLYEQYF. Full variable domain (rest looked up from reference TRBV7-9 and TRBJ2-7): DTGVSQNPRHKITKRGQNVTFRCDPISEHNRLYWYRQTLGQGPEFLTYFQNEAQLEKSRLLSDRFSAERPKGSFSTLEIQRTEQGDSAMYLCASAYDRRSLYEQYFGPGTRLTVT.

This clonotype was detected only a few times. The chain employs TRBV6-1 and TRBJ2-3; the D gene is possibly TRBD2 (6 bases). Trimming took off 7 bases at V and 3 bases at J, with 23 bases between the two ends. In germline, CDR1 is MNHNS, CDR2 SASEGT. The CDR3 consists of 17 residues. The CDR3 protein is CASKASSAGRFTDTQYF. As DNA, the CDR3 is TGTGCCAGCAAGGCATCATCGGCAGGGAGGTTTACAGATACGCAGTATTTT.